A selection of T cell receptor beta chains follows, all from one sample in a study of cytomegalovirus exposure and HLA in healthy donors. Using immunoSEQ multiplex PCR, the repertoire was profiled, and TCRdb retains in-frame clones only, with some absent. The sample records fewer than 130,000 clones, more than 75% being singletons. Sequencing was carried out using PBMCs. Receptors were obtained from a man aged 35 to 55 in good health and CMV-seronegative. CDR3s include the opening cysteine and the closing phenylalanine or tryptophan. The D gene is left open where the match is weak. Clone size is stated in some rows and not others, as once, few, many or a class when expanded.

clone_size,j_call,v_call,d_call,cdr3_aa,cdr3_nt
.,TRBJ2-3,TRBV28,.,CASRETRLTDTQYF,TGTGCCAGCAGAGAGACACGGCTCACAGATACGCAGTATTTT
.,TRBJ2-2,TRBV6-5,.,CASSYNPAGGELFF,TGTGCCAGCAGTTACAACCCCGCGGGCGGGGAGCTGTTTTTT
.,TRBJ1-2,TRBV5-1,TRBD1,CASSVGQGRYGYTF,TGCGCCAGCAGCGTGGGACAGGGACGCTATGGCTACACCTTC
.,TRBJ1-1,TRBV2,.,CASSWTAEAFF,TGTGCCAGCAGTTGGACAGCAGAAGCTTTCTTT
.,TRBJ2-3,TRBV2,.,CASIPLQFNTQYF,TGTGCCAGCATCCCCCTCCAGTTTAATACGCAGTATTTT
.,TRBJ1-4,TRBV5-8,.,CASSLDGRSNEKLFF,TGTGCCAGCAGCTTGGATGGGAGGTCTAATGAAAAACTGTTTTTT
few,TRBJ2-4,TRBV6-5,.,CASNSGNIQYF,TGTGCCAGCAACTCAGGGAACATTCAGTACTTC
few,TRBJ2-7,TRBV10-1,TRBD2,CARLSGGEYEQYF,TGCGCCAGACTTAGCGGGGGGGAATACGAGCAGTACTTC
.,TRBJ1-1,TRBV7-2,.,CASSLEARAFF,TGTGCCAGCAGCTTGGAGGCCAGGGCTTTCTTT
once,TRBJ1-3,TRBV6-5,TRBD1,CASSYSGQVSGNTIYF,TGTGCCAGCAGTTACTCGGGACAGGTCTCTGGAAACACCATATATTTT
.,TRBJ2-1,TRBV6-1,TRBD1,CASSGPGQVLAEQFF,TGTGCCAGCAGTGGACCGGGACAGGTGCTGGCTGAGCAGTTCTTC
.,TRBJ2-5,TRBV7-2,.,CASSLVSETQYF,TGTGCCAGCAGCTTAGTATCAGAGACCCAGTACTTC
.,TRBJ1-5,TRBV18,.,CASSPSGDGNQPQHF,TGTGCCAGCTCACCATCGGGGGATGGCAATCAGCCCCAGCATTTT
.,TRBJ1-5,TRBV18,.,CASSPQGNQPQHF,TGTGCCAGCTCACCACAGGGGAATCAGCCCCAGCATTTT
.,TRBJ1-1,TRBV4-1,.,CASSQVQGASEAFF,TGCGCCAGCAGCCAAGTACAGGGCGCCTCCGAAGCTTTCTTT
once,TRBJ1-3,TRBV7-9,.,CASSLGAVGNTIYF,TGTGCCAGCAGCTTAGGTGCGGTCGGGAACACCATATATTTT
.,TRBJ1-1,TRBV29-1,.,CSTTTGGTEAFF,TGCAGCACCACTACGGGGGGCACTGAAGCTTTCTTT
.,TRBJ1-2,TRBV7-9,.,CASSPGPGGYYGYTF,TGTGCCAGCAGCCCAGGGCCGGGTGGCTACTATGGCTACACCTTC
.,TRBJ1-4,TRBV9,.,CASSVAGNSGEKLFF,TGTGCCAGCAGCGTAGCTGGGAACAGCGGCGAAAAACTGTTTTTT
.,TRBJ2-7,TRBV5-8,TRBD1,CASSLGTGGYSYEQYF,TGTGCCAGCAGCCTCGGGACAGGGGGCTACTCCTACGAGCAGTACTTC
.,TRBJ1-6,TRBV28,.,CASLTQNSPLHF,TGTGCCAGCCTGACTCAGAATTCACCCCTCCACTTT
.,TRBJ1-5,TRBV5-6,TRBD1,CASSSSTGNIQPQHF,TGTGCCAGCAGCTCCTCGACAGGGAATATTCAGCCCCAGCATTTT
.,TRBJ2-2,TRBV12-5,.,CASALGSSLTGELFF,TGTGCTAGTGCCCTCGGAAGTAGCTTGACCGGGGAGCTGTTTTTT
.,TRBJ1-1,TRBV7-2,TRBD1,CASSYGQGRGNTEAFF,TGTGCCAGCAGTTATGGACAGGGTCGAGGGAACACTGAAGCTTTCTTT
.,TRBJ1-1,TRBV4-1,.,CASSPTRGITEAFF,TGCGCCAGCAGCCCTACGCGGGGGATCACTGAAGCTTTCTTT
once,TRBJ2-2,TRBV29-1,.,CSASTGNGELFF,TGCAGCGCTTCGACGGGTAACGGGGAGCTGTTTTTT
.,TRBJ1-6,TRBV2,TRBD1,CASDRQTGQSWGGGNSPLHF,TGTGCCAGCGACCGACAAACGGGACAGTCATGGGGTGGGGGTAATTCACCCCTCCACTTT
.,TRBJ2-7,TRBV6-5,.,CASSLKQGNEQYF,TGTGCCAGCAGCCTAAAACAGGGAAACGAGCAGTACTTC
.,TRBJ1-1,TRBV14,.,CASSPVNTEAFF,TGTGCCAGCAGCCCGGTGAACACTGAAGCTTTCTTT
.,TRBJ2-5,TRBV7-2,TRBD2,CASSSFRGGGETQYF,TGTGCCAGCAGCTCCTTTCGGGGGGGCGGGGAGACCCAGTACTTC
.,TRBJ2-3,TRBV6-5,.,CASISSTDTQYF,TGTGCCAGCATTTCTAGCACAGATACGCAGTATTTT
once,TRBJ2-7,TRBV6-5,.,CASSYSIIQGHEQYF,TGTGCCAGCAGTTACTCGATTATACAGGGCCACGAGCAGTACTTC
.,TRBJ2-5,TRBV7-6,TRBD2,CASSLGAGGLGETQYF,TGTGCCAGCAGCTTGGGAGCGGGGGGGCTGGGAGAGACCCAGTACTTC
few,TRBJ2-7,TRBV6-6,.,CASSYSGSSYEQYF,TGTGCCAGCAGTTACTCCGGTAGCTCCTACGAGCAGTACTTC
once,TRBJ2-5,TRBV9,TRBD2,CASSVVGLAGGLEQETQYF,TGTGCCAGCAGCGTAGTTGGACTAGCGGGGGGGCTAGAGCAAGAGACCCAGTACTTC
.,TRBJ1-4,TRBV6-5,.,CASTQRGNEKLFF,TGTGCCAGCACCCAAAGGGGGAATGAAAAACTGTTTTTT
.,TRBJ1-5,TRBV28,.,CASSDGRIQNQPQHF,TGTGCCAGCAGTGATGGGAGGATCCAGAATCAGCCCCAGCATTTT
.,TRBJ1-1,TRBV18,.,CASSLFEGKINTEAFF,TGTGCCAGCTCACTCTTTGAGGGAAAAATAAACACTGAAGCTTTCTTT
.,TRBJ1-3,TRBV7-8,.,CASSLAWGGENTIYF,TGTGCCAGCAGCTTAGCTTGGGGCGGTGAAAACACCATATATTTT
.,TRBJ1-2,TRBV7-2,.,CASSLELLYGYTF,TGTGCCAGCAGCTTAGAACTGCTTTATGGCTACACCTTC
.,TRBJ2-3,TRBV10-3,.,CAISEWGEGKGTDTQYF,TGTGCCATCAGTGAGTGGGGTGAGGGTAAGGGCACAGATACGCAGTATTTT
.,TRBJ1-2,TRBV5-1,TRBD1,CASSMGGQSNGYTF,TGCGCCAGCAGCATGGGGGGACAGTCTAATGGCTACACCTTC
.,TRBJ2-3,TRBV27,TRBD1,CASILGQTQYF,TGTGCCAGCATCCTGGGACAGACGCAGTATTTT
.,TRBJ1-3,TRBV6-5,.,CASSRGGAKGNTIYF,TGTGCCAGCAGTCGCGGAGGGGCGAAGGGAAACACCATATATTTT
.,TRBJ1-1,TRBV5-6,.,CASRAQPTGLNTEAFF,TGTGCCAGCCGCGCTCAACCGACAGGATTGAACACTGAAGCTTTCTTT
.,TRBJ1-6,TRBV7-8,TRBD1,CASRPPGQLNSPLHF,TGTGCCAGCAGACCGCCGGGACAGCTTAATTCACCCCTCCACTTT
.,TRBJ1-6,TRBV5-4,.,CASSTRLGQYGSPLHF,TGTGCCAGCAGCACCCGCCTCGGACAGTATGGCTCACCCCTCCACTTT